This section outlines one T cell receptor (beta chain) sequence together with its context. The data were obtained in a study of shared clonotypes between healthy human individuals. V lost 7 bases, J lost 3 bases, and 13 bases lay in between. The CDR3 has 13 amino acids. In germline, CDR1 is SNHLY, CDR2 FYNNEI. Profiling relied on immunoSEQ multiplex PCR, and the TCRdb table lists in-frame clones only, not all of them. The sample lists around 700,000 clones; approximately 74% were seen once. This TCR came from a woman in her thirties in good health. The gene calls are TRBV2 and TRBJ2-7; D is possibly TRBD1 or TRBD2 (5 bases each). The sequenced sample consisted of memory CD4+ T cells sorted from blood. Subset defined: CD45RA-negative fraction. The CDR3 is CASNLGRSYEQYF. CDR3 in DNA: TGTGCCAGCAACCTGGGACGGAGCTACGAGCAGTACTTC.